This T cell receptor (beta chain) originates from a study of vaccination effects on CD4 cells after COVID-19. The CDR3 sequence is 14 residues long. Germline lookup yields CDR1 LNHNV and CDR2 YYDKDF (reference sequence). V lost 0 bases and J lost 4, with 7 bases in between. Peptide-pool stimulation followed by sequencing identified expanded antigen-specific CD4+ clonotypes in the ViraFEST assay. On day 10 of culture, CD4+ T cells were separated out. According to the study, vaccine recipients showed no prior SARS-CoV-2 infection and negative nucleocapsid antibodies. TCRdb's table, derived via immunoSEQ multiplex PCR, lists solely in-frame clones and lacks some. The repertoire holds tens of thousands of clones, with 75% to 80% as singletons. Turning to this clone: The antigen is undetermined.

The sequencing used CD4+ T cells from PBMCs cultured with HCoV-OC43 spike peptides, collected before COVID-19 vaccination. Subset indicated: HCoV-OC43 spike overlapping peptide pool stimulation. The source is a human donor who received a COVID-19 vaccine. The chain is built from TRBV15 and TRBJ1-5, with D perhaps TRBD1 (6 bases). CDR3 DNA sequence: TGTGCCACCAGCAGAGATAGGGGGAATCAGCCCCAGCATTTT. Translating gives CATSRDRGNQPQHF.